This T cell receptor beta chain was found in a study of blood T cell repertoires in COVID-19. Study-level information: Material from acute and convalescent COVID-19 was sourced from the United States, Italy and Spain. Sample material is recorded as cDNA or gDNA derived from T cells, B-cell-depleted T cells, or PBMCs.

Methods used by the authors: Cell counts per sample came from amplifying reference gene primers. Produced via immunoSEQ multiplex PCR; TCRdb's table is partial and in-frame only. The DNA gave D and trimming, while V, J and clone size come from that table. The table records around 96,000 clones, over 90% of them present only once. V dropped 0 bases and J dropped 7 bases, with 8 bases sitting between them. Looked up from germline, CDR1 is SGHDT and CDR2 is YYEEEE. The CDR3 sequence is 13 residues long. The sequenced sample consisted of peripheral blood. V is TRBV5-6 and J is TRBJ1-5; unclear D gene. This clonotype was sampled from a human donor with active COVID-19. The donor label of this sample is uncertain. The CDR3: CASSLGAEQPQHF. Here the CDR3 DNA reads TGTGCCAGCAGCTTGGGGGCAGAACAGCCCCAGCATTTT.